Given below is one TCR beta chain in context. The entry originates in a study of blood T cell repertoires in COVID-19. On the study more broadly: The study drew acute and convalescent COVID-19 samples from the United States, Italy and Spain. Nucleic acid was either cDNA or gDNA, and it came from T cells, B-cell-depleted T cells, or PBMCs.

The V end lost 0 bases, the J end lost 0 bases, and 12 bases lay between the germline ends. CDR3 length equals 17 residues. Germline values: CDR1 SNHLY, CDR2 FYNNEI. The authors' processing: Reference gene primer amplification gave estimated nucleated cell counts. Generated by immunoSEQ multiplex PCR, the TCRdb table keeps only in-frame clones and is missing some. That table furnishes V, J and clone size, whereas the DNA furnished D and trimming. The sample carries over 90,000 clones, about four fifths recorded once. Those enrolled in Seattle joined during active infection and were followed longitudinally afterward.

This sequence was found in a man older than 75 with COVID-19, enrolled during active disease. The sequenced sample was peripheral blood. The gene calls are TRBV2 and TRBJ1-5, with D possibly TRBD1 on 5 matching bases. The CDR3 DNA sequence: TGTGCCAGCAGTGAAGCGCTGGGGAGGGGTAGCAATCAGCCCCAGCATTTT. It is translated as CASSEALGRGSNQPQHF.